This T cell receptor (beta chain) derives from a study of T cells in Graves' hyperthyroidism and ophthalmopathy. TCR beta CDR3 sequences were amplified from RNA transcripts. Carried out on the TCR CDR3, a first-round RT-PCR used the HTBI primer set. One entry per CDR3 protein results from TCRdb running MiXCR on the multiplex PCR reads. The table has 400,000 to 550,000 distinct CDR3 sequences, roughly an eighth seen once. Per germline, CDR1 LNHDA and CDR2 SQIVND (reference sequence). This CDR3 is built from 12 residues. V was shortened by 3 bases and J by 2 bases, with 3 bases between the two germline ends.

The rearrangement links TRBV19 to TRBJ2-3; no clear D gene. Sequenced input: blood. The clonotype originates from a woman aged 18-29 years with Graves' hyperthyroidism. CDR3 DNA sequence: TGTGCCAGTAGTATTAACACAGATACGCAGTATTTT. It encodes CASSINTDTQYF.